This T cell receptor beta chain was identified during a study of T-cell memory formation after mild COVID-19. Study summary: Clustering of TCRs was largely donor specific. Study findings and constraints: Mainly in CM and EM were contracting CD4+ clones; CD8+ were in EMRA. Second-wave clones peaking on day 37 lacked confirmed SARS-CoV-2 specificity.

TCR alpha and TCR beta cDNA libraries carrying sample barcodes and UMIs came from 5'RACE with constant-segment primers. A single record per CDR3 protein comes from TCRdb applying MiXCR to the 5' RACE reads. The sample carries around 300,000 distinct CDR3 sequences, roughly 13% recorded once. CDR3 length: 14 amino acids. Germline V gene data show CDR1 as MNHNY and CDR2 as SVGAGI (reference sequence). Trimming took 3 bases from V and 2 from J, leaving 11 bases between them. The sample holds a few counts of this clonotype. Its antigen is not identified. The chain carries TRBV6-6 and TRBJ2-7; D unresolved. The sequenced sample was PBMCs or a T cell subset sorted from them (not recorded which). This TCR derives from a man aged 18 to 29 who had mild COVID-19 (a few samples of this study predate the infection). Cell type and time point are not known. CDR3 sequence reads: CASSYGLGAYEQYF. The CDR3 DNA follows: TGTGCCAGCAGTTATGGGCTAGGTGCCTACGAGCAGTACTTC.